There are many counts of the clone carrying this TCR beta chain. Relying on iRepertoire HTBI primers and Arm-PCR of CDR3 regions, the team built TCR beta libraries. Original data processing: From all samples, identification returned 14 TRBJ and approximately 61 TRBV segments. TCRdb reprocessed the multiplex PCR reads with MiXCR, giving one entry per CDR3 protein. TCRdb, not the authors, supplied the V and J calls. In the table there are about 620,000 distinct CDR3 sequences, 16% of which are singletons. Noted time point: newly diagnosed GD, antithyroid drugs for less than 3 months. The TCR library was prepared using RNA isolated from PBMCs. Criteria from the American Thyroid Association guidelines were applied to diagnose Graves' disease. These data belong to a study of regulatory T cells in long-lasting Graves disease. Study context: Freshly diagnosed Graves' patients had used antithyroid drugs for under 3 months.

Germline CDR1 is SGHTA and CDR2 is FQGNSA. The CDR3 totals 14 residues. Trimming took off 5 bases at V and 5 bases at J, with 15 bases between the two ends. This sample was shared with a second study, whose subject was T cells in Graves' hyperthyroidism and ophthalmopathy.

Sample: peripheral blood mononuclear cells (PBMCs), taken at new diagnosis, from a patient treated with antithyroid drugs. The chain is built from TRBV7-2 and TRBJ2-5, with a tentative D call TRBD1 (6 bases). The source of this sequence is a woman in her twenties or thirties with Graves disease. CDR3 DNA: TGTGCCAGCAGCCGCGACAGGTGGATTGAGACCCAGTACTTC. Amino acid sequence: CASSRDRWIETQYF.